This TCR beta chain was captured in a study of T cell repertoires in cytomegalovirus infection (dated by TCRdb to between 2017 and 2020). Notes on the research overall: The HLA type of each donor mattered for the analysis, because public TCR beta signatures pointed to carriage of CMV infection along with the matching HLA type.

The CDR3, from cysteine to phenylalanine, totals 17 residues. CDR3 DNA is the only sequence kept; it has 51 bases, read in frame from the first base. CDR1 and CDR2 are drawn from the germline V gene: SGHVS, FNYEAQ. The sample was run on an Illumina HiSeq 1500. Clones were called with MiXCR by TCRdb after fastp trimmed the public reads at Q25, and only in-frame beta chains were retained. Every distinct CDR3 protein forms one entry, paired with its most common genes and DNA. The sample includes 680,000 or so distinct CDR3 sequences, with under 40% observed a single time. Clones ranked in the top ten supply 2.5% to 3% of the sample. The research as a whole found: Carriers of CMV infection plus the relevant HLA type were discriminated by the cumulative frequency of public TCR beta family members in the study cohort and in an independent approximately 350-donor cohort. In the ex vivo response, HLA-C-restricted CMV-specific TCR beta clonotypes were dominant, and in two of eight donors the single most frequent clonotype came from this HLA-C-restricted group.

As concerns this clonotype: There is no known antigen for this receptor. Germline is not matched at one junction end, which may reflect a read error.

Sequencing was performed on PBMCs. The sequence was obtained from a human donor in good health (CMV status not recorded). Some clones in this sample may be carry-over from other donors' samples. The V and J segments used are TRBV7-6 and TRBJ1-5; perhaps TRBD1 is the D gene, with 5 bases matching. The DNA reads TGTGCTAGCAGCATCCAGGGTTTTTGTTGGGGCAATCAGCCCCAGCATTTT. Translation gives CASSIQGFCWGNQPQHF.